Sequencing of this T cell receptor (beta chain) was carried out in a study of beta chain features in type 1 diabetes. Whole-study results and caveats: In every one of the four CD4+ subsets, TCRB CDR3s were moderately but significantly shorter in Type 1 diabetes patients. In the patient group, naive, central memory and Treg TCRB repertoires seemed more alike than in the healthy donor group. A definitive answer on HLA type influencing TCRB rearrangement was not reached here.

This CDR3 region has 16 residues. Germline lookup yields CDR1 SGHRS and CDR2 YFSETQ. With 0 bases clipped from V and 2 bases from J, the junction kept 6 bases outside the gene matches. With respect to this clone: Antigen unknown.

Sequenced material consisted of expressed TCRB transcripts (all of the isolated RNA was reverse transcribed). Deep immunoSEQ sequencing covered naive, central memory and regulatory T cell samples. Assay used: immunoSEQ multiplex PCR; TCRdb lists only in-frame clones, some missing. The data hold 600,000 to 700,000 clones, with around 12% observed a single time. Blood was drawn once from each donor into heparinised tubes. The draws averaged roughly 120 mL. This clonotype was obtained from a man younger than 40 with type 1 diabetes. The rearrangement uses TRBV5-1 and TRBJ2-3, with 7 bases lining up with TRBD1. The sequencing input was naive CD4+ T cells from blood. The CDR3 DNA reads TGCGCCAGCAGCTTGGGCCGGGACAGATACACAGATACGCAGTATTTT. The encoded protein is CASSLGRDRYTDTQYF.